This T cell receptor (beta chain) is drawn from a study of blood T cells in healthy people across ages. Through a sample-barcoded 5' primer and a J-beta primer mix, a second PCR was run for 7 to 11 cycles. TCRdb called the 5' RACE reads again in MiXCR, with one record for every CDR3 protein. The sample records roughly 700,000 distinct CDR3 sequences, 32% being singletons. Healthy individuals of Caucasian origin from Russia, aged about 6 to 90, served as donors. Each sample used at least 6.5 million PBMCs. Study observations and caveats: A strong correlation was seen between TCR beta diversity and naive T cell percentage.

Trimming pared 0 bases from V and 0 bases from J, leaving 27 bases between. The length of the CDR3 is 22 residues. In germline, CDR1 is MNHNS, CDR2 SASEGT. This clonotype was recorded a few times. The antigen is undetermined. Sequencing input: blood. The chain has TRBV6-1 and TRBJ2-4; TRBD1 might be the D (6 bases). The sequence derives from a woman older than 75 in good health. The CDR3 is CASSEALTGSMGDRLAKNIQYF. The DNA of the CDR3 is TGTGCCAGCAGTGAAGCCCTAACAGGGAGCATGGGGGATCGTCTAGCCAAAAACATTCAGTACTTC.